This TCR beta chain was obtained from a study of T-cell memory formation after mild COVID-19. Study at large: Each donor largely had its own TCR clusters.

This clonotype turned up a few times. TCRalpha and TCRbeta libraries used 5'RACE with constant-segment primers and UMIs. TCRdb processed the 5' RACE reads anew with MiXCR; each CDR3 protein has one entry. The sample contains about 560,000 distinct CDR3 sequences, 20% to 25% of which appear only once. The sequencing sample was made of PBMCs or a T cell subset sorted from them (not recorded which). The receptor was isolated from an adult woman who had mild COVID-19 (a few samples of this study predate the infection). Cell type and time point are not known.

Here the CDR3 DNA reads TGTGCCACCAGCAGAGATCGATCTGGACAGGATACGCAGTATTTT. Amino acids: CATSRDRSGQDTQYF. The rearrangement links TRBV15 to TRBJ2-3, with a tentative D call TRBD1 (6 bases). Trimming took off 0 bases at V and 6 bases at J, with 13 bases between the two ends. Germline CDR1 LNHNV, CDR2 YYDKDF (reference sequence). The CDR3 is 15 residues long. Full variable domain (outside the CDR3, taken from reference TRBV15 and TRBJ2-3): DAMVIQNPRYQVTQFGKPVTLSCSQTLNHNVMYWYQQKSSQAPKLLFHYYDKDFNNEADTPDNFQSRRPNTSFCFLDIRSPGLGDTAMYLCATSRDRSGQDTQYFGPGTRLTVL.